This TCR beta chain originates from a study of T-cell reconstitution after alpha-beta-depleted transplantation in children. This clonotype has a handful of counts. Its antigen is as yet unknown. Study-wide results and caveats: A year post-transplant, T-cell counts and diversity derived mostly from newly produced T cells. There were reportedly several hundred expanded graft clones from which alpha-beta T cells came about two months after transplant.

CDR1 is SGHTA and CDR2 is FQGNSA in the germline V gene. This CDR3 has 15 amino acids. Trimming took 5 bases from V and 5 from J, leaving 18 bases between them. Using unique molecular identifiers, the investigators prepared the TCRbeta library. TCRdb reprocessed the PCR reads via MiXCR and lists one record per CDR3 protein. The sample comprises approximately 130,000 distinct CDR3 sequences, 8.5% to 10% of which are singletons, and approximately 25% rests with the top ten. The gene calls are TRBV7-2 and TRBJ2-5, with a weak D call TRBD2 (6 bases). The source of this sequence is a girl under three years old who had a stem cell transplant for combined immunodeficiency, so the T cells may come from the graft donor. The sequences come from PBMCs, mostly from graft donor cells, collected 180 days after TCRalphabeta/CD19-depleted stem cell transplant. The CDR3 region is CASSARGSSGETQYF. For the CDR3, the DNA is TGTGCCAGCAGCGCCCGGGGTAGCAGCGGGGAGACCCAGTACTTC. Full variable domain (rest looked up from reference TRBV7-2 and TRBJ2-5): GAGVSQSPSNKVTEKGKDVELRCDPISGHTALYWYRQSLGQGLEFLIYFQGNSAPDKSGLPSDRFSAERTGGSVSTLTIQRTQQEDSAVYLCASSARGSSGETQYFGPGTRLLVL.